Each of the 29 T cell receptor beta chains below was sequenced from the same sample in a study of blood T cell repertoires in COVID-19. Clones were sequenced by immunoSEQ multiplex PCR, and TCRdb holds only the in-frame ones, with some missing. The sample shows over 250,000 clones, 88% of them seen only once. The sequenced sample was peripheral blood. The receptors were gathered from a man between 60 and 75 years old who had recovered from COVID-19.

The chain uses TRBV5-1 and TRBJ2-1; 13 bases align to TRBD2. V was clipped by 4 bases and J by 3 bases; unmatched bases: 4. This CDR3 region has 16 residues. Germline V lookup: CDR1 SGHRS, CDR2 YFSETQ. The CDR3 loop reads CASSATSGGIYNEQFF. The CDR3 DNA reads TGCGCCAGCAGCGCGACTAGCGGGGGGATCTACAATGAGCAGTTCTTC.

This chain connects TRBV27 to TRBJ1-2, with 7 bases identical to TRBD1. The J segment lost 3 bases and the V segment lost 3 bases, leaving 4 bases of the junction unmatched. Germline CDR1 MNHEY, CDR2 SMNVEV (reference sequence). This CDR3 is built from 14 residues. The CDR3 region is CASSFTGAHYGYTF. Written as DNA, the CDR3 is TGTGCCAGCAGTTTCACAGGGGCCCACTATGGCTACACCTTC.

V gene TRBV7-3 combines with J gene TRBJ2-2, with D perhaps matching TRBD1 (5 bases). The CDR3 loop spans 17 amino acids. The germline CDR1 and CDR2 sequences are SGHTA and FQGTGA. V gave up 5 bases and J gave up 5 bases, with 21 bases separating them. The CDR3 reads CASSPNQQALRTGELFF. Written as DNA, the CDR3 is TGTGCCAGCAGCCCTAATCAACAGGCGTTGAGGACCGGGGAGCTGTTTTTT.

J is TRBJ2-4 and V is TRBV5-6, with a possible D match to TRBD1 (5 bases). The V end lost 0 bases, the J end lost 4 bases, and 14 bases lay between the germline ends. Germline assignment: CDR1 SGHDT and CDR2 YYEEEE. The CDR3 extends over 16 amino acids. The CDR3 loop is CASSLVGRAGKNIQYF. In DNA form, the CDR3 reads TGTGCCAGCAGCTTGGTTGGCAGGGCCGGGAAAAACATTCAGTACTTC.

The chain employs TRBV4-2 and TRBJ2-7, with D possibly matching TRBD2 (6 bases). CDR1 is LGHNA and CDR2 is YNFKEQ in the germline V gene. The CDR3 has 13 residues. V was shortened by 5 bases and J by 4 bases, with 12 bases between the two germline ends. CDR3 sequence: CASSNGRGYEQYF. The CDR3 nucleotides read TGTGCCAGCAGCAACGGCCGGGGGTACGAGCAGTACTTC.

The chain combines TRBV2 with TRBJ1-5; a possible D gene is TRBD1 (6 bases). The germline V and J ends were trimmed by 6 bases and 4 bases, with 13 bases remaining between them. Germline CDR1 and CDR2: SNHLY and FYNNEI. CDR3 size: 14 residues. Here the CDR3 reads CASRLPGQNQPQHF. The CDR3 DNA is TGTGCCAGCAGACTCCCGGGACAAAATCAGCCCCAGCATTTT.

A single count supports this clone. V gene TRBV5-1 combines with J gene TRBJ2-5; D remains ambiguous. The length of the CDR3 is 12 residues. Trimming took 7 bases from V and 3 from J, leaving 10 bases between them. Germline V gives CDR1 SGHRS, CDR2 YFSETQ. Written as DNA, the CDR3 is TGCGCCAGCTCCGCGAGTAAAGAGACCCAGTACTTC. Protein: CASSASKETQYF. The variable domain in full, completed from reference TRBV5-1 and TRBJ2-5, reads KAGVTQTPRYLIKTRGQQVTLSCSPISGHRSVSWYQQTPGQGLQFLFEYFSETQRNKGNFPGRFSGRQFSNSRSEMNVSTLELGDSALYLCASSASKETQYFGPGTRLLVL.

The genes are TRBV5-5 and TRBJ1-2; 10 bases align to TRBD1. J gave up 6 bases and V 2 bases, and 10 bases lay outside the gene matches. Germline loops: CDR1 SGHKS, CDR2 YYEKEE (reference sequence). This CDR3 is 16 amino acids long. CDR3 sequence (DNA): TGTGCCAGCAGCTTAATGGACAGGGGGTTTAGTAATGGCTACACCTTC. Amino acids: CASSLMDRGFSNGYTF.

The chain has TRBV7-9 and TRBJ1-6; 7 nucleotides align to TRBD1. J lost 6 bases, V lost 5 bases, and 7 bases had no gene match. The CDR3 consists of 15 residues. CDR1 SEHNR and CDR2 FQNEAQ come from the germline V gene (reference sequence). Here the CDR3 reads CASSADRASNSPLHF. CDR3 bases: TGTGCCAGCAGCGCCGACAGGGCTAGTAATTCACCCCTCCACTTT.

This clone has just one count. The chain employs TRBV5-1 and TRBJ2-7, with D maybe TRBD2 (6 bases). CDR1 is SGHRS and CDR2 is YFSETQ in the germline V gene. Trimming pared 4 bases from V and 5 bases from J, leaving 16 bases between. The CDR3 sequence is 14 residues long. The CDR3 sequence: CASSPGVRADEQYF. The CDR3 coding sequence is TGCGCCAGCAGCCCGGGGGTCCGGGCCGACGAGCAGTACTTC.

The V gene is TRBV7-9, the J gene TRBJ2-7; 9 nucleotides align to TRBD1. Germline-derived CDR1 and CDR2 are SEHNR and FQNEAQ (reference sequence). The trim removed 5 bases at V and 2 bases at J, leaving 4 bases unmatched. The CDR3 covers 14 residues. The CDR3 DNA reads TGTGCCAGCAGCCTAGACAGGGGGGCCTACGAGCAGTACTTC. Translation: CASSLDRGAYEQYF.

The chain recombines TRBV6-6 with TRBJ2-2; 10 bases align to TRBD1. Germline V gene sequence: CDR1 MNHNY, CDR2 SVGAGI (reference sequence). V gave up 5 bases and J gave up 4 bases; unmatched junction bases: 4. The CDR3 has 15 residues. CDR3 nucleotide sequence: TGTGCCAGCAGTCCGACAGGGGGCGGCACCGGGGAGCTGTTTTTT. Its protein is CASSPTGGGTGELFF.

V is TRBV29-1 and J is TRBJ1-1, with 10 bases lining up with TRBD1. The CDR3 runs 12 residues. Trimming took 3 bases from V and 10 from J; bases not matched to a gene: 5. Germline values: CDR1 SQVTM, CDR2 ANQGSEA. The CDR3, as DNA: TGCAGCGTTGAGGGACAGGGGTGGAGAGCTTTCTTT. Its protein product is CSVEGQGWRAFF. Supplemented by reference TRBV29-1 and TRBJ1-1, the full variable domain reads SAVISQKPSRDICQRGTSLTIQCQVDSQVTMMFWYRQQPGQSLTLIATANQGSEATYESGFVIDKFPISRPNLTFSTLTVSNMSPEDSSIYLCSVEGQGWRAFFGQGTRLTVV.

The chain couples TRBV19 to TRBJ1-5; TRBD1 matches 7 bases. Germline CDR1 and CDR2: LNHDA and SQIVND (reference sequence). The V and J ends lost 6 bases and 2 bases, in that order; junction bases with no gene match: 7. There are 15 residues in the CDR3. CDR3 DNA sequence: TGTGCCAGTAGGACCCAGGGGGATGGCAATCAGCCCCAGCATTTT. Translated, it gives CASRTQGDGNQPQHF. Full variable domain (outside the CDR3, taken from reference TRBV19 and TRBJ1-5): DGGITQSPKYLFRKEGQNVTLSCEQNLNHDAMYWYRQDPGQGLRLIYYSQIVNDFQKGDIAEGYSVSREKKESFPLTVTSAQKNPTAFYLCASRTQGDGNQPQHFGDGTRLSIL.

The J gene is TRBJ1-5, the V gene TRBV7-2; TRBD1 might be the D (6 bases). Deletions cut 5 bases from V and 4 bases from J, with 12 bases between. There are 14 residues in the CDR3. Germline V CDR1 and CDR2: SGHTA, FQGNSA. The CDR3 region has the DNA TGTGCCAGCAGCGGGGGGGCTGGGAATCAGCCCCAGCATTTT. Protein product: CASSGGAGNQPQHF.

The rearrangement uses TRBV28 and TRBJ1-2; the match to TRBD1 covers 7 bases. Trimming took 4 bases from V and 2 from J; bases not matched to a gene: 7. The CDR3 loop spans 15 amino acids. Germline CDR1 is MDHEN and CDR2 is SYDVKM. CDR3 in amino acids: CASSSTRGRNYGYTF. DNA of the CDR3: TGTGCCAGCAGTTCCACGAGGGGGCGGAACTATGGCTACACCTTC.

The chain carries TRBV5-1 and TRBJ1-1, with TRBD1 identical over 7 bases. The germline gives CDR1 SGHRS, CDR2 YFSETQ. This CDR3 is built from 14 residues. Trimming took 3 bases from V and 3 from J; bases not matched to a gene: 5. DNA for the CDR3: TGCGCCAGCAGCTCTCGACAGGGCTACACTGAAGCTTTCTTT. Its protein product is CASSSRQGYTEAFF.

The J gene is TRBJ1-1, the V gene TRBV14; 7 nucleotides align to TRBD1. Germline CDR1 SGHDN, CDR2 FVKESK. The CDR3 runs 15 residues. V gave up 4 bases and J gave up 1 base; unmatched junction bases: 6. The CDR3 DNA sequence: TGTGCCAGCAGCCCCCACAGGGGTGCGAACACTGAAGCTTTCTTT. Translated: CASSPHRGANTEAFF.

This chain connects TRBV6-5 to TRBJ1-2; 9 bases align to TRBD1. Germline-derived CDR1 and CDR2 are MNHEY and SVGAGI. CDR3 length equals 13 residues. The ends lost 6 bases at V and 8 bases at J; junction bases unmatched: 7. CDR3 sequence (DNA): TGTGCCAGCAGCCCCCAAACAGGGGGCGGCTACACCTTC. Translation gives CASSPQTGGGYTF.

The rearrangement uses TRBV18 and TRBJ1-3, with 7 bases identical to TRBD1. J lost 7 bases, V lost 3 bases, and 9 bases had no gene match. Germline V gene sequence: CDR1 KGHSH, CDR2 LQKENI. The CDR3 is 15 amino acids. CDR3 DNA: TGTGCCAGCTCACCGCCTGCAGGGGGTATGAACACCATATATTTT. Its protein is CASSPPAGGMNTIYF.

In its sample, this clone was seen once. The rearrangement links TRBV11-2 to TRBJ1-1; TRBD1 agrees at 7 bases. V trimming: 4 bases; J trimming: 3 bases; junction bases outside the gene matches: 14. This CDR3 comprises 17 residues. Germline V gene sequence: CDR1 SGHAT, CDR2 FQNNGV. This CDR3 reads CASSSPGQLRRDTEAFF. The CDR3 DNA is TGTGCCAGCAGCTCACCGGGACAGCTTCGAAGGGACACTGAAGCTTTCTTT.

V gene TRBV7-2 combines with J gene TRBJ2-4; 11 nucleotides line up with TRBD2. The germline CDR1 and CDR2 sequences are SGHTA and FQGNSA. With V trimmed by 4 bases and J by 6 bases, 8 bases remained unmatched. The CDR3 length is 16 residues. CDR3 bases: TGTGCCAGCAGCTATAGCGGGGGGGTATTTTTAAACATTCAGTACTTC. Protein sequence: CASSYSGGVFLNIQYF. The complete variable domain, with remaining parts taken from reference TRBV7-2 and TRBJ2-4, reads GAGVSQSPSNKVTEKGKDVELRCDPISGHTALYWYRQSLGQGLEFLIYFQGNSAPDKSGLPSDRFSAERTGGSVSTLTIQRTQQEDSAVYLCASSYSGGVFLNIQYFGAGTRLSVL.

The chain uses TRBV7-2 and TRBJ2-6; a possible D gene is TRBD1 (5 bases). The germline gives CDR1 SGHTA, CDR2 FQGNSA. Trimming removed 5 bases from V and 0 bases from J, with 14 bases in between. The CDR3 consists of 17 residues. CDR3 sequence reads: CASSPSGQNSGANVLTF. For the CDR3, the DNA is TGTGCCAGCAGCCCTTCAGGGCAGAACTCTGGGGCCAACGTCCTGACTTTC. Filled out from reference TRBV7-2 and TRBJ2-6, the complete variable domain reads GAGVSQSPSNKVTEKGKDVELRCDPISGHTALYWYRQSLGQGLEFLIYFQGNSAPDKSGLPSDRFSAERTGGSVSTLTIQRTQQEDSAVYLCASSPSGQNSGANVLTFGAGSRLTVL.

The chain employs TRBV25-1 and TRBJ2-7; the D is unclear. V gave up 5 bases and J gave up 2 bases, with 4 bases separating them. The CDR3 covers 11 residues. The V gene's germline CDR1 is MGHDK and CDR2 SYGVNS. The CDR3 bases are TGTGCCAGCAGTTTAACCTACGAGCAGTACTTC. As protein: CASSLTYEQYF.

The gene calls are TRBV27 and TRBJ1-1; the match to TRBD1 covers 7 bases. Germline assignment: CDR1 MNHEY and CDR2 SMNVEV (reference sequence). With 7 bases clipped from V and 0 bases from J, the junction kept 14 bases outside the gene matches. The CDR3 totals 17 residues. CDR3 in DNA: TGTGCCAGCACCTCAGGAACGGGACAGACTTTGAACACTGAAGCTTTCTTT. Amino acids: CASTSGTGQTLNTEAFF.

This chain joins TRBV24-1 and TRBJ2-3; the match to TRBD2 covers 11 bases. The CDR3 sequence is 16 residues long. Germline V gene lookup returns CDR1 KGHDR and CDR2 SFDVKD. The J segment lost 0 bases and the V segment lost 5 bases, leaving 3 bases of the junction unmatched. This chain's CDR3 is CATSAGTSGSTDTQYF. CDR3 sequence (DNA): TGTGCCACCAGTGCCGGGACTAGCGGTAGCACAGATACGCAGTATTTT.

V is TRBV7-3 and J is TRBJ1-1, with D possibly TRBD1 on 6 matching bases. Germline V gene lookup returns CDR1 SGHTA and CDR2 FQGTGA. This CDR3 is 14 amino acids long. V lost 8 bases, J lost 1 base, and 14 bases lay in between. This CDR3 reads CASRLQGANTEAFF. For the CDR3, the DNA is TGTGCCAGCCGGCTACAGGGAGCGAACACTGAAGCTTTCTTT.

The J gene is TRBJ2-2, the V gene TRBV7-9, with D perhaps TRBD2 (6 bases). The CDR3 has 15 amino acids. V was clipped by 10 bases and J by 0 bases, with 15 bases between them. The germline V gene encodes CDR1 SEHNR and CDR2 FQNEAQ (reference sequence). The CDR3 DNA is TGTGCCACTGGGGCGGGGCGGACGAACACCGGGGAGCTGTTTTTT. As protein: CATGAGRTNTGELFF.

The J gene is TRBJ2-1, the V gene TRBV9, with D tentatively TRBD2 (8 bases). This CDR3 region has 16 residues. V gave up 2 bases and J gave up 7 bases, with 19 bases separating them. Looked up from germline, CDR1 is SGDLS and CDR2 is YYNGEE. The CDR3 spells CASSVPREGAKNEQFF. CDR3 in DNA: TGTGCCAGCAGCGTCCCTCGGGAGGGGGCTAAGAATGAGCAGTTCTTC.